Following are 26 T cell receptor beta chains from one sample sequenced in a study of shared clonotypes between healthy human individuals. Repertoires were generated with immunoSEQ multiplex PCR, while TCRdb's copy carries only in-frame clones and drops some. The sample includes under 850,000 clones, over 55% of them seen just once. The specimen was memory CD4+ T cells sorted from blood. Subset specified: CD45RA-negative fraction. The receptors originated from a woman younger than 45 in good health.

The gene calls are TRBV19 and TRBJ1-5; the D is unclear. The CDR3 spans 14 residues. Between the trimmed V and J ends, which lost 2 bases and 0 bases, there was a span of 5 bases. Germline CDR1 LNHDA, CDR2 SQIVND (reference sequence). The CDR3 DNA is TGTGCCAGTAGTATACTGAATAGCAATCAGCCCCAGCATTTT. Protein sequence: CASSILNSNQPQHF.

Regarding this clone: This is likely an artifact of a read error, given a far larger clone one base away. The same CDR3 arises from other DNA sequences in this sample as well. The CDR3 loop is CASSLASGSDTQYF. The CDR3 bases are TGCGCCAGCAGCTTGGCCAGCGGGAGTGATACGCAGTATTTT. The rearrangement links TRBV5-1 to TRBJ2-3; TRBD2 matches at 8 bases. Germline V gene data show CDR1 as SGHRS and CDR2 as YFSETQ. V lost 0 bases and J lost 6; bases outside the gene matches: 3. This CDR3 spans 14 amino acids.

The chain is built from TRBV7-2 and TRBJ2-7; 7 positions agree with TRBD2. The CDR3 is 16 amino acids. Germline V gene data show CDR1 as SGHTA and CDR2 as FQGNSA. V was pared by 5 bases and J by 6 bases, with 16 bases of the junction left unmatched. In DNA, the CDR3 is TGTGCCAGCAGCCCCCAGCTCGCTAGCGGAGGGTCCGAGCAGTACTTC. Its protein product is CASSPQLASGGSEQYF.

The chain employs TRBV27 and TRBJ2-5; D may be TRBD1 (6 bases). In germline, CDR1 is MNHEY, CDR2 SMNVEV (reference sequence). V was clipped by 4 bases and J by 5 bases, with 20 bases between them. The CDR3 length is 16 residues. Here the CDR3 reads CASSSSLTGFSETQYF. The CDR3 DNA reads TGTGCCAGCAGTTCTTCCCTCACAGGGTTCTCGGAGACCCAGTACTTC.

The chain carries TRBV10-3 and TRBJ2-7; 12 bases map to TRBD2. Germline V gene data show CDR1 as ENHRY and CDR2 as SYGVKD. The CDR3 consists of 17 residues. Unmatched junction bases numbered 19, after V lost 9 bases and J lost 7 bases. The chain's CDR3 is CAISPLWTSGAAGEQYF. For the CDR3, the DNA is TGTGCCATATCACCTCTTTGGACTAGCGGGGCTGCGGGTGAGCAGTACTTC.

The rearrangement joins TRBV5-4 to TRBJ2-2; TRBD2 aligns across 11 bases. Germline lookup yields CDR1 SGHNT and CDR2 YYREEE (reference sequence). The CDR3 has 16 residues. V was pared by 6 bases and J by 1 base, with 5 bases of the junction left unmatched. The CDR3 loop reads CASTPGLAGNTGELFF. The DNA of the CDR3 is TGTGCCAGCACCCCTGGACTAGCGGGGAACACCGGGGAGCTGTTTTTT.

Regarding this clone: A single base separates this from a much larger clone, so it may be a read error. The chain employs TRBV7-9 and TRBJ2-2; 8 positions agree with TRBD1. The V gene end was trimmed by 3 bases and the J gene end by 5 bases; junction bases not matched to a gene: 2. There are 14 residues in the CDR3. Per the germline V gene, CDR1 is SEHNR and CDR2 is FQNEAQ (reference sequence). CDR3 sequence (DNA): TGTGCCAGCAGCTTTCAGGGGGCAACCGGGGAGCTGTTTTTT. Protein: CASSFQGATGELFF.

The CDR3 protein is CASRTRATAYNEQFF. The CDR3 nucleotides are TGTGCCAGCCGCACTAGGGCTACTGCCTACAATGAGCAGTTCTTC. The chain uses TRBV7-9 and TRBJ2-1; D is possibly TRBD2 (5 bases). Germline CDR1 is SEHNR and CDR2 is FQNEAQ (reference sequence). CDR3 length: 15 residues. The ends were cut back, 8 bases at V and 2 bases at J, with 16 bases in the middle.

The rearrangement uses TRBV5-6 and TRBJ1-2; 8 bases match TRBD1. Germline lookup yields CDR1 SGHDT and CDR2 YYEEEE. The CDR3 contains 13 residues. J gave up 5 bases and V 3 bases, and 3 bases lay outside the gene matches. The CDR3 spells CASSSRTGYGYTF. CDR3 DNA: TGTGCCAGCAGCTCCCGGACAGGGTATGGCTACACCTTC.

J is TRBJ2-2 and V is TRBV27; no firm D call. The CDR3 runs to 13 residues. Germline V lookup: CDR1 MNHEY, CDR2 SMNVEV (reference sequence). V was cut by 3 bases and J by 5 bases, with 7 bases left in between. In DNA form, the CDR3 reads TGTGCCAGCAGTTTCCCCCCTACCGGGGAGCTGTTTTTT. It encodes CASSFPPTGELFF.

This clone showed up just a few times. The J gene is TRBJ2-7, the V gene TRBV5-4; tentatively, D is TRBD1 (5 bases). The CDR3 spans 15 residues. Germline assignment: CDR1 SGHNT and CDR2 YYREEE (reference sequence). V lost 4 bases to trimming and J lost 0 bases, with 14 bases between them. CDR3 loop: CASSPTGRDSYEQYF. In DNA form, the CDR3 reads TGTGCCAGCAGCCCCACCGGCAGGGACTCCTACGAGCAGTACTTC.

The V and J genes are TRBV5-1 and TRBJ1-2; tentatively, D is TRBD1 (5 bases). The germline V and J ends were trimmed by 0 bases and 5 bases, with 11 bases remaining between them. CDR3 size: 14 residues. Germline V gene lookup returns CDR1 SGHRS and CDR2 YFSETQ. The CDR3 coding sequence is TGCGCCAGCAGCTTGGAATGGGGCGGGTATGGCTACACCTTC. It is translated as CASSLEWGGYGYTF.

The V gene is TRBV27, the J gene TRBJ2-3; 9 positions match TRBD2. V shed 5 bases and J 4 bases; nucleotides not matched to a gene: 10. Germline V gene lookup returns CDR1 MNHEY and CDR2 SMNVEV (reference sequence). This CDR3 spans 16 amino acids. CDR3 sequence: CASSKEGLASADTQYF. The CDR3 DNA is TGTGCCAGCAGTAAAGAGGGACTAGCATCCGCAGATACGCAGTATTTT.

The rearrangement joins TRBV2 to TRBJ2-2; the D is unclear. The V and J ends lost 4 bases and 8 bases respectively, with 11 bases between them. Germline loops: CDR1 SNHLY, CDR2 FYNNEI. This CDR3 comprises 13 residues. The CDR3 nucleotides are TGTGCCAGCAGTGCAGCCGTGGAGGGGGAGCTGTTTTTT. Encoded protein: CASSAAVEGELFF.

Remarks on this clone: Other DNA sequences in the sample encode the same CDR3. CDR3 amino acids: CASSRLAGSYNEQFF. As DNA, the CDR3 is TGCGCCAGCAGCCGTCTAGCGGGCTCCTACAATGAGCAGTTCTTC. The chain joins TRBV5-1 to TRBJ2-1, with TRBD2 matching over 8 bases. The germline CDR1 and CDR2 sequences are SGHRS and YFSETQ. Unmatched junction bases numbered 3, after V lost 4 bases and J lost 0 bases. The CDR3 has 15 amino acids.

V and J are TRBV15 and TRBJ2-4; tentatively, D is TRBD2 (7 bases). Trimming removed 0 bases at V and 0 bases at J, with 12 bases between. This CDR3 is built from 17 residues. Germline CDR1 is LNHNV and CDR2 is YYDKDF (reference sequence). CDR3 in amino acids: CATSRDRRGLAKNIQYF. The CDR3 DNA reads as TGTGCCACCAGCAGAGATCGGCGGGGGCTAGCCAAAAACATTCAGTACTTC.

The chain recombines TRBV10-1 with TRBJ2-2; 8 bases are a match to TRBD2. CDR1 is WNHNN and CDR2 is SYGVQD in the germline V gene (reference sequence). This CDR3 is 14 amino acids long. The junction had 5 bases not matched to a gene; V was cut back by 4 bases and J by 7 bases. CDR3 DNA sequence: TGCGCCAGCAGTGGCAGCGGGAGTATCGGGGAGCTGTTTTTT. This codes for CASSGSGSIGELFF.

V is TRBV2 and J is TRBJ2-7, with 10 nucleotides matching TRBD2. The J segment lost 3 bases and the V segment lost 6 bases, leaving 5 bases of the junction unmatched. There are 14 residues in the CDR3. Germline V gene data show CDR1 as SNHLY and CDR2 as FYNNEI. This CDR3 is CASSRRLAGYEQYF. For the CDR3, the DNA is TGTGCCAGCAGCAGACGACTAGCGGGCTACGAGCAGTACTTC.

This chain joins TRBV28 and TRBJ2-3; possibly TRBD1 or TRBD2 for D (6 bases each). Per germline, CDR1 MDHEN and CDR2 SYDVKM. The CDR3 extends over 13 amino acids. Trimming pared 2 bases from V and 6 bases from J, leaving 9 bases between. The chain's CDR3 is CASSLIGGDTQYF. CDR3 in DNA: TGTGCCAGCAGTTTAATAGGGGGGGATACGCAGTATTTT.

The J gene is TRBJ2-1, the V gene TRBV7-4; D not resolved. The germline CDR1 and CDR2 sequences are SGHVT and SQSDAQ. This CDR3 has 14 residues. Trimming pared 10 bases from V and 7 bases from J, leaving 20 bases between. CDR3 nucleotides: TGTGCCAATTCATCGACCGGGCCTGGGAATGAGCAGTTCTTC. It encodes CANSSTGPGNEQFF.

Comments on this clone: The sample holds other DNA sequences that translate to the same CDR3. The rearrangement uses TRBV5-1 and TRBJ1-1; no definite D call. V lost 2 bases and J lost 0, with 11 bases in between. This CDR3 is built from 15 residues. CDR1 is SGHRS, CDR2 YFSETQ, per germline. Here the CDR3 DNA reads TGCGCCAGCAGCTTCCGGGTGGGAGTGAACACTGAAGCTTTCTTT. It translates to CASSFRVGVNTEAFF. The variable domain in full, completed from reference TRBV5-1 and TRBJ1-1, reads KAGVTQTPRYLIKTRGQQVTLSCSPISGHRSVSWYQQTPGQGLQFLFEYFSETQRNKGNFPGRFSGRQFSNSRSEMNVSTLELGDSALYLCASSFRVGVNTEAFFGQGTRLTVV.

The genes are TRBV2 and TRBJ2-3; 16 bases match TRBD2. After removal of 6 bases from V and 4 bases from J, the junction contained 1 base not matched to a gene. The CDR3 is 15 residues long. Per germline, CDR1 SNHLY and CDR2 FYNNEI. Here the CDR3 reads CASRGTSGRADTQYF. CDR3 DNA sequence: TGTGCCAGCAGAGGGACTAGCGGGAGGGCAGATACGCAGTATTTT. The complete variable domain, with remaining parts taken from reference TRBV2 and TRBJ2-3, reads EPEVTQTPSHQVTQMGQEVILRCVPISNHLYFYWYRQILGQKVEFLVSFYNNEISEKSEIFDDQFSVERPDGSNFTLKIRSTKLEDSAMYFCASRGTSGRADTQYFGPGTRLTVL.

The CDR3 DNA reads TGTGCCAGCAGTTTCTCCCACGGCACCTACGAGCAGTACTTC. Protein sequence: CASSFSHGTYEQYF. The rearrangement links TRBV27 to TRBJ2-7; D uncertain. The V end lost 3 bases, the J end lost 2 bases, and 11 bases lay between the germline ends. This CDR3 comprises 14 residues. In germline, CDR1 is MNHEY, CDR2 SMNVEV (reference sequence).

The sample holds a few counts of this clone. This rearrangement joins TRBV5-1 to TRBJ2-5; the D gene could be TRBD1 or TRBD2 (5 bases each). Between the trimmed V and J ends, which lost 0 bases and 4 bases, there was a span of 7 bases. Germline lookup yields CDR1 SGHRS and CDR2 YFSETQ. CDR3 length equals 13 residues. This CDR3 is CASSLGDPETQYF. The CDR3 DNA reads TGCGCCAGCAGCTTGGGGGACCCAGAGACCCAGTACTTC.

The chain couples TRBV7-9 to TRBJ2-7, with 9 bases fitting TRBD1. Germline CDR1 is SEHNR and CDR2 is FQNEAQ (reference sequence). Trimming cost V 0 bases and J 3 bases; bases outside gene matches: 3. CDR3 length: 15 amino acids. CDR3 bases: TGTGCCAGCAGCTTAGCCGGGACAGGGTTCTACGAGCAGTACTTC. Protein: CASSLAGTGFYEQYF.

CDR3 amino acids: CASRHGQASTDTQYF. CDR3 nucleotide sequence: TGTGCCAGCAGGCACGGACAGGCGAGCACAGATACGCAGTATTTT. The V call is TRBV6-5, the J call TRBJ2-3, with 7 positions matching TRBD1. The trim removed 6 bases at V and 0 bases at J, leaving 6 bases unmatched. This CDR3 comprises 15 residues. Germline loops: CDR1 MNHEY, CDR2 SVGAGI.